The 11 T cell receptor beta chains listed next were all sequenced from one sample in a study of post-analysis software for immune sequencing data. Included in the TCR beta cDNA libraries were unique molecular identifiers. TCRdb reprocessed the PCR reads with MiXCR, giving one entry per CDR3 protein. This sample has fewer than 850,000 distinct CDR3 sequences, with roughly 46% found just once. For these TCRs, the target antigens are not known. Broader study findings: The five TRBV segments detected at higher frequency in patients than in controls included TRBV5-6, TRBV5-1 and TRBV20-1.

Sequenced material: blood. Every receptor here comes from a girl under 18 with multiple sclerosis.

This chain links TRBV6-6 with TRBJ2-5; 7 nucleotides match TRBD1. The trim removed 0 bases at V and 4 bases at J, leaving 8 bases unmatched. The germline V gene encodes CDR1 MNHNY and CDR2 SVGAGI (reference sequence). The CDR3 extends over 16 amino acids. The CDR3 bases are TGTGCCAGCAGTTACTCGAATACAGGGGCCCCAGAGACCCAGTACTTC. Translation gives CASSYSNTGAPETQYF.

V and J are TRBV20-1 and TRBJ2-3; 9 bases fit TRBD2. V lost 6 bases, J lost 6 bases, and 16 bases stayed unmatched. Germline V gives CDR1 DFQATT, CDR2 SNEGSKA (reference sequence). This CDR3 is built from 16 residues. In DNA form, the CDR3 reads TGCAGTGCCATAGAGCACCTAGCGGGATGGGCGGATACGCAGTATTTT. Protein: CSAIEHLAGWADTQYF.

The chain is built from TRBV3-1 and TRBJ2-3; D gene ambiguous. The germline V gene has CDR1 LGHDT and CDR2 YNNKEL (reference sequence). CDR3 length equals 14 residues. The ends were cut back, 0 bases at V and 4 bases at J, with 8 bases in the middle. The CDR3 coding sequence is TGTGCCAGCAGCCAAGAGTCTAGTGCAGATACGCAGTATTTT. Residues: CASSQESSADTQYF.

The rearrangement uses TRBV28 and TRBJ2-4, with TRBD1 identical over 9 bases. Judging by the DNA end, TRBJ2-7 fits better; the J call may be wrong. The CDR3 consists of 15 residues. Per germline, CDR1 MDHEN and CDR2 SYDVKM. CDR3 in DNA: TGTGCCAGCAGCTACCGGGACAGGGAAACGGGCGAGCAGTACTTC. Its translation: CASSYRDRETGEQYF.

J is TRBJ2-1 and V is TRBV5-6, with D hard to call. V was shortened by 0 bases and J by 5 bases, with 12 bases between the two germline ends. The CDR3 consists of 15 residues. Germline CDR1 and CDR2: SGHDT and YYEEEE. The CDR3 DNA reads as TGTGCCAGCAGCTTGGTGGGCCTGAACCACAATGAGCAGTTCTTC. Its translation is CASSLVGLNHNEQFF.

The chain carries TRBV6-6 and TRBJ2-7; the D is unclear. Germline loops: CDR1 MNHNY, CDR2 SVGAGI (reference sequence). This CDR3 is 13 amino acids long. The V end lost 2 bases, the J end lost 3 bases, and 8 bases lay between the germline ends. The CDR3 is CASSYQVVYEQYF. DNA for the CDR3: TGTGCCAGCAGTTACCAGGTGGTCTACGAGCAGTACTTC.

J is TRBJ2-1 and V is TRBV12-3 or TRBV12-4; 7 bases line up with TRBD2. The CDR3 runs 16 residues. Trimming cost V 3 bases and J 4 bases; bases outside gene matches: 9. CDR3 loop: CASSFGEGGKYNEQFF. As DNA, the CDR3 is TGTGCCAGCAGTTTCGGCGAGGGAGGGAAATACAATGAGCAGTTCTTC.

The chain employs TRBV7-3 and TRBJ2-2; no reliable D call. CDR3 length: 18 amino acids. From germline, CDR1 is SGHTA and CDR2 FQGTGA. V dropped 1 base and J dropped 7 bases, with 22 bases sitting between them. The CDR3 here is CASSLITGRRGRSGELFF. CDR3 sequence (DNA): TGTGCCAGCAGCTTAATCACCGGGCGGAGAGGCCGTAGCGGGGAGCTGTTTTTT.

DNA of the CDR3: TGTGCCACCAGCAGAGAACCGGGGAGCTCCTACGAGCAGTACTTC. It specifies CATSREPGSSYEQYF. V gene TRBV15 combines with J gene TRBJ2-7, with D possibly being TRBD2 (5 bases). The CDR3 runs 15 residues. Trimming cost V 0 bases and J 0 bases, with 9 bases left between them. Germline V gives CDR1 LNHNV, CDR2 YYDKDF (reference sequence).

This chain uses TRBV5-1 with TRBJ2-1, with D possibly matching TRBD2 (6 bases). V lost 0 bases and J lost 2, with 12 bases in between. Germline CDR1 reads SGHRS; CDR2 reads YFSETQ. This CDR3 contains 16 residues. CDR3 sequence reads: CASSLELAHPYNEQFF. The CDR3 DNA reads as TGCGCCAGCAGCTTGGAACTAGCCCACCCCTACAATGAGCAGTTCTTC.

A remark on this clonotype: With a much larger clone just one base away, this may be a read error. The CDR3 DNA is TGTGCCAGCAGCTCGCAGGGGGCTCCCTACGAGCAGTACTTC. Amino acids: CASSSQGAPYEQYF. The rearrangement uses TRBV7-9 and TRBJ2-7; 8 bases match TRBD1. Germline V gene data show CDR1 as SEHNR and CDR2 as FQNEAQ (reference sequence). The CDR3 has 14 amino acids. J gave up 2 bases and V 4 bases, and 4 bases lay outside the gene matches. Combining the CDR3 with reference TRBV7-9 and TRBJ2-7 gives the whole variable domain DTGVSQNPRHKITKRGQNVTFRCDPISEHNRLYWYRQTLGQGPEFLTYFQNEAQLEKSRLLSDRFSAERPKGSFSTLEIQRTEQGDSAMYLCASSSQGAPYEQYFGPGTRLTVT.